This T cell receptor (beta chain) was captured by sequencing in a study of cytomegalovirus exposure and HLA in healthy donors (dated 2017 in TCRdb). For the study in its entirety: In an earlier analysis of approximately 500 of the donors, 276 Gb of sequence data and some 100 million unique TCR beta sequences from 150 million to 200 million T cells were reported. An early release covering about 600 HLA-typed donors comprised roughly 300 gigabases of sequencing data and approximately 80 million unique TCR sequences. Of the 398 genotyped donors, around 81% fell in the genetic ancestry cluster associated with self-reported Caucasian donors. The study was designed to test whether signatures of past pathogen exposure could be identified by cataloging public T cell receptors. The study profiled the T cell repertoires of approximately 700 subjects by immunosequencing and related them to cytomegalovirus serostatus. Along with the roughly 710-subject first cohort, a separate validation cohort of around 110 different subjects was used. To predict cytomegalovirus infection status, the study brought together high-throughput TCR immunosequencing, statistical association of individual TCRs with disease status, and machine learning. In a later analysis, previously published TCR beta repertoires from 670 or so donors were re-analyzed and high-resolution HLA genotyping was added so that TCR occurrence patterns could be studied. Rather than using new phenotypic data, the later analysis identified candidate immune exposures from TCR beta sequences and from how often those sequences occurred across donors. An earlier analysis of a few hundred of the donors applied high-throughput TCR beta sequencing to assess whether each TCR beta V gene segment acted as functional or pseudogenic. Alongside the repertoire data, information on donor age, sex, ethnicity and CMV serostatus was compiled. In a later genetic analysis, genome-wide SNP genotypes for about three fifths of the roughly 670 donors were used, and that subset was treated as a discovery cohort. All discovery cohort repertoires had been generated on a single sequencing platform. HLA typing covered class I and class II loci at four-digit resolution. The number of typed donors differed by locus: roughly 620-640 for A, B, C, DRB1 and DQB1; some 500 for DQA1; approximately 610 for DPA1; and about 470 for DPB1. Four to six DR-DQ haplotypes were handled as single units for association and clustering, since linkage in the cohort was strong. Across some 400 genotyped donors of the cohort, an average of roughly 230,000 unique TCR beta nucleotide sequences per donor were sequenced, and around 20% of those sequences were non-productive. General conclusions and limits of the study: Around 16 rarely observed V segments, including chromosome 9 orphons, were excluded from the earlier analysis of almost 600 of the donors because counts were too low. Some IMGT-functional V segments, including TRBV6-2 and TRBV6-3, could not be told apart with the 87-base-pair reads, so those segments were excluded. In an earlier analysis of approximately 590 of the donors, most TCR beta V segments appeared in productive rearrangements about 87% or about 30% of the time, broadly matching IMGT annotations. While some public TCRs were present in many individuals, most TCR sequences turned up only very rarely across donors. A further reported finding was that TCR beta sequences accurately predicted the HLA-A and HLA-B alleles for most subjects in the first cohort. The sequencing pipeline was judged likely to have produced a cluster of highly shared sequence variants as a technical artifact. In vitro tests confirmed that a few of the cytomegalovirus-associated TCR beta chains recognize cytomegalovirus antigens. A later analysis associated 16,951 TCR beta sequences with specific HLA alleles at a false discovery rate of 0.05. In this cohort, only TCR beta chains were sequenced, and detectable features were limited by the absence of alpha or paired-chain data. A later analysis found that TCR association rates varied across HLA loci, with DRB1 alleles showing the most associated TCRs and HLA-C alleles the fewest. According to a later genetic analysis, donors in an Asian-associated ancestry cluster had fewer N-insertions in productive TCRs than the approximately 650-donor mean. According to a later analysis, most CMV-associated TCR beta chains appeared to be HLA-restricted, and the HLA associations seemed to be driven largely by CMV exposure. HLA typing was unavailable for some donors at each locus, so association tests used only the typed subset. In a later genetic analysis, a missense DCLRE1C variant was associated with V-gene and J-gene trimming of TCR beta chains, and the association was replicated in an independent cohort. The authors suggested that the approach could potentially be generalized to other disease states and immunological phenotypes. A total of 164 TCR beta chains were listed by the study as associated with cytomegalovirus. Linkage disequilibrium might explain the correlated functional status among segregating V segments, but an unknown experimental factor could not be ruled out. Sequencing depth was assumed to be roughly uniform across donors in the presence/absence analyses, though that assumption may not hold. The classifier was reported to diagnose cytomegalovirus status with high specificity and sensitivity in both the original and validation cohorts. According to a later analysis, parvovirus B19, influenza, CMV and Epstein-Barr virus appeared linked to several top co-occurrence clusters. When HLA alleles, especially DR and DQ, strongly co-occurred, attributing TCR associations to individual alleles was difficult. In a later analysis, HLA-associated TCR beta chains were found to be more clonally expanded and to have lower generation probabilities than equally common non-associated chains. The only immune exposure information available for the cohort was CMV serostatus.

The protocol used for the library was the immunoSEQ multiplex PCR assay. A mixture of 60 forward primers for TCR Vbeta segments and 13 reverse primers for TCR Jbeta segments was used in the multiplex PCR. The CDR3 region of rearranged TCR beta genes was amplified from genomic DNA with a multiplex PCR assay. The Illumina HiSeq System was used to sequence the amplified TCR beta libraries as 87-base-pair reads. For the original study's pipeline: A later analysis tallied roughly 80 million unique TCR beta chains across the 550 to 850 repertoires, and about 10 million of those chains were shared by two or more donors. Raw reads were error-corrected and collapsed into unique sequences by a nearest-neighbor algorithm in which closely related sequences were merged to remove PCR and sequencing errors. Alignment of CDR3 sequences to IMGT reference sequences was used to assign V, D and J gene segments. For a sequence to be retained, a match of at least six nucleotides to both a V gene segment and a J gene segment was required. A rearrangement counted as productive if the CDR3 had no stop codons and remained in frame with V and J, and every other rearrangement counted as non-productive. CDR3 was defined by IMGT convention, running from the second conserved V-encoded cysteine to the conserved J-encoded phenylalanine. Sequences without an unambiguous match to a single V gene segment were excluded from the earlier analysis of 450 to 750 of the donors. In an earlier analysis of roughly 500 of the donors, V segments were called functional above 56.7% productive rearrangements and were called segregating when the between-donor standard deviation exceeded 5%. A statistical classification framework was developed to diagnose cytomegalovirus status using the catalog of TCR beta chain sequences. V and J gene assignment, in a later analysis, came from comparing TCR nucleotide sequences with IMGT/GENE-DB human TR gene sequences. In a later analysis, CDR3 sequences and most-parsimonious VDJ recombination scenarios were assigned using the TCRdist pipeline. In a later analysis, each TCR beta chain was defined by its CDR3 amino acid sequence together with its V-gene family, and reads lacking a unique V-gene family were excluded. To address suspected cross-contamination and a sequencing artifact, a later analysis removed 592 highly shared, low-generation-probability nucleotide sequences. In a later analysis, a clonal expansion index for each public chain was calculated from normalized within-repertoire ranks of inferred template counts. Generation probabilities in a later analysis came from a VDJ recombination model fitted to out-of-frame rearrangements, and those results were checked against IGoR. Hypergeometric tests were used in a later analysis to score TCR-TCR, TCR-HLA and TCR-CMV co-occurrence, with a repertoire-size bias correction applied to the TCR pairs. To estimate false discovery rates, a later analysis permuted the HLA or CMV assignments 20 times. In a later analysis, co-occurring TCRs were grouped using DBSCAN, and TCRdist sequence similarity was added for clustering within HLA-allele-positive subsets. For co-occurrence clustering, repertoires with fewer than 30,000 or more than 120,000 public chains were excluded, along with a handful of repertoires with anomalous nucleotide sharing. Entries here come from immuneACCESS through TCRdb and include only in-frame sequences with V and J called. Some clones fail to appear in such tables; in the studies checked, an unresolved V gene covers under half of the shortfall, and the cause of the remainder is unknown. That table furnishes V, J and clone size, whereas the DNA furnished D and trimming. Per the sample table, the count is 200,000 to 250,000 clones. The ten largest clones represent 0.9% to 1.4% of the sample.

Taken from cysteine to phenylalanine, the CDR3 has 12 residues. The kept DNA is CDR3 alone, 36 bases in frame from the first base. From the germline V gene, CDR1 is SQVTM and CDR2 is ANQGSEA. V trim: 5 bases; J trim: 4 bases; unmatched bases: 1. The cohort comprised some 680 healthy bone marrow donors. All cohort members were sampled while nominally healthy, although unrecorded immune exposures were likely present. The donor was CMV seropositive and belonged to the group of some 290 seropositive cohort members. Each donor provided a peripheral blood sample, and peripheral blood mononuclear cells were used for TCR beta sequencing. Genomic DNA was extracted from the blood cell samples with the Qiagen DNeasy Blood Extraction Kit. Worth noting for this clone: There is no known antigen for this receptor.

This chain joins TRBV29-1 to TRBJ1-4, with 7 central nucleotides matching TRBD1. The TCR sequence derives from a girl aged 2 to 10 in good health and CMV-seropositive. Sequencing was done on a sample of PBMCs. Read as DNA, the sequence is TGCAGCGTTCGACAGGGTAATGAAAAACTGTTTTTT. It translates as CSVRQGNEKLFF.